This T cell receptor (beta chain) was recovered during a study of T cells expressing NK-cell markers. Study overall: Sorted CD3+CD56-NKG2C+, CD3+CD56+NKG2C+ and CD3+CD56+NKG2C- T cells supplied the TCR beta repertoires.

About this clonotype: The antigen remains unidentified.

Study conclusions and caveats: The study found dominant NKG2C+ clonotypes at about 1.0-8% of CD8+ T cells in five or six donors.

Each CDR3 protein gets one entry in TCRdb, which reprocessed the 5' RACE reads and gives no DNA. In total, the table holds about 460,000 distinct CDR3 sequences. The CDR3 is 15 residues long. V and J are TRBV12-3 or TRBV12-4 and TRBJ2-5; the TRBD2 assignment by TCRdb is unverifiable without DNA. This receptor was taken from a woman aged 50 to 60 in good health. The specimen was blood T cells: a sorted CD56 or NKG2C T cell subset, CD4+ or CD8+ T cells, or bulk PBMC T cells (not recorded which). This chain's CDR3 is CASSHVLGFGETQYF.